These 31 T cell receptor beta chains came from one sample sequenced in a study of brain metastases from non-small cell lung cancer. Measured with immunoSEQ multiplex PCR; TCRdb has only the in-frame clones, and not every one. The sample includes 15,000 or so clones, about four fifths of them seen just once. Sequencing was carried out using primary lung tumor tissue. Source of these receptors: a donor aged 40 or older with non-small cell lung cancer.

This clone occurred a few times. The rearrangement uses TRBV6-5 and TRBJ1-1; no definite D call. CDR1 and CDR2 (germline): MNHEY, SVGAGI. The V end lost 6 bases, the J end lost 0 bases, and 8 bases lay between the germline ends. This CDR3 is 13 amino acids long. This chain's CDR3 is CASSQDMNTEAFF. CDR3 bases: TGTGCCAGCAGCCAAGATATGAACACTGAAGCTTTCTTT.

V and J are TRBV27 and TRBJ1-1, with D possibly TRBD1 on 5 matching bases. The V end was cut by 10 bases, the J end by 3 bases, with 15 bases between. There are 13 residues in the CDR3. Germline CDR1 is MNHEY and CDR2 is SMNVEV (reference sequence). CDR3 nucleotides: TGTGCCAACAGCTGGGACCGCTACACTGAAGCTTTCTTT. Protein sequence: CANSWDRYTEAFF.

The CDR3, as DNA: TGTGCCAGTAGTATAGATCATCCGGGGTATAGCAATCAGCCCCAGCATTTT. It is translated as CASSIDHPGYSNQPQHF. The chain joins TRBV19 to TRBJ1-5; D gene unclear. The CDR3 spans 17 residues. Deletions cut 0 bases from V and 0 bases from J, with 12 bases between. The germline V gene has CDR1 LNHDA and CDR2 SQIVND (reference sequence).

This rearrangement joins TRBV6-1 to TRBJ2-7; the match to TRBD2 covers 9 bases. The CDR3 is made up of 16 amino acids. Germline V lookup: CDR1 MNHNS, CDR2 SASEGT. The trim removed 3 bases at V and 2 bases at J, leaving 8 bases unmatched. In DNA form, the CDR3 reads TGTGCCAGCAGTGACGCGGGGGGGACGGAAACCTACGAGCAGTACTTC. This gives the protein CASSDAGGTETYEQYF.

The J gene is TRBJ1-4, the V gene TRBV14; D remains ambiguous. The germline V and J ends were trimmed by 5 bases and 3 bases, with 13 bases remaining between them. Germline V gives CDR1 SGHDN, CDR2 FVKESK. CDR3 length: 15 residues. The CDR3 region has the DNA TGTGCCAGCAGCTCTCCGGGCCCTTCTAATGAAAAACTGTTTTTT. This codes for CASSSPGPSNEKLFF.

The gene calls are TRBV2 and TRBJ1-1; 9 bases match TRBD1. The germline V gene has CDR1 SNHLY and CDR2 FYNNEI. The CDR3 is 14 residues long. V was pared by 6 bases and J by 1 base, with 3 bases of the junction left unmatched. CDR3 sequence: CASSADRGNTEAFF. CDR3 in DNA: TGTGCCAGCAGCGCGGACAGGGGGAACACTGAAGCTTTCTTT.

The J gene is TRBJ1-1, the V gene TRBV5-1, with D hard to call. V was clipped by 0 bases and J by 1 base, with 7 bases between them. The CDR3 totals 14 residues. Germline CDR1 and CDR2: SGHRS and YFSETQ. CDR3 amino acids: CASSLDGWNTEAFF. Here the CDR3 DNA reads TGCGCCAGCAGCTTGGACGGCTGGAACACTGAAGCTTTCTTT.

Notes on this clone: The same CDR3 arises from other DNA sequences in this sample as well. The chain joins TRBV10-3 to TRBJ1-6; unclear D gene. The CDR3 consists of 12 residues. Trimming shortened V by 3 bases and J by 8 bases, and 5 bases separated the two germline ends. Germline V gene sequence: CDR1 ENHRY, CDR2 SYGVKD. CDR3 residues: CAISDGDSPLHF. The CDR3 bases are TGTGCCATCAGTGACGGGGATTCACCCCTCCACTTT.

The chain combines TRBV5-6 with TRBJ1-4; unclear D gene. The V gene lost 0 bases and the J gene lost 4 bases, with 10 bases spanning the gap. The CDR3 is made up of 15 amino acids. Germline values: CDR1 SGHDT, CDR2 YYEEEE. CDR3 sequence reads: CASSLGFASNEKLFF. The CDR3 coding sequence is TGTGCCAGCAGCTTGGGTTTTGCGAGTAATGAAAAACTGTTTTTT.

This clone was seen a single time. The CDR3 loop reads CASSSPGTSIYNEQFF. The CDR3 DNA is TGTGCCAGCAGTTCGCCCGGGACTAGCATTTACAATGAGCAGTTCTTC. V and J are TRBV6-5 and TRBJ2-1; 9 bases are a match to TRBD2. The CDR3 has 16 amino acids. Germline CDR1 MNHEY, CDR2 SVGAGI. J gave up 4 bases and V 4 bases, and 8 bases lay outside the gene matches.

CDR3 DNA: TGTGCCAGCAGCTTTCGGACACTAAGACCAGGCCACGAGCAGTACGTC. Protein sequence: CASSFRTLRPGHEQYV. The V call is TRBV5-8, the J call TRBJ2-7, with D possibly matching TRBD1 (5 bases). CDR1 is SGHTS, CDR2 YDEGEE, per germline. Trimming stripped 2 bases from V and 5 bases from J, with 20 bases between. The CDR3 has 16 amino acids.

The chain's CDR3 is CASSQGLWRTGKDEKLFF. As DNA, the CDR3 is TGTGCCAGCAGCCAAGGTCTTTGGAGGACAGGGAAGGATGAAAAACTGTTTTTT. The chain uses TRBV3-1 (or the pseudogene TRBV3-2) and TRBJ1-4; 8 bases agree with TRBD1. Germline CDR1 LGHDT, CDR2 YNNKEL (reference sequence). This CDR3 comprises 18 residues. J gave up 6 bases and V 1 base, and 13 bases lay outside the gene matches.

The chain joins TRBV19 to TRBJ1-4, with a tentative D call TRBD1 (6 bases). The CDR3 contains 15 residues. With 6 bases removed from V and 7 bases from J, the gap between germline ends came to 18 bases. CDR1 LNHDA and CDR2 SQIVND come from the germline V gene (reference sequence). In DNA form, the CDR3 reads TGTGCCAGTAGCGGGAGGGGGGGCTCGAGTGAAAAACTGTTTTTT. It specifies CASSGRGGSSEKLFF.

This clone has a handful of counts. This chain uses TRBV6-2 or TRBV6-3 with TRBJ1-2; TRBD1 matches at 7 bases. CDR1 and CDR2 from the germline V gene are MNHEY and SVGEGT. The CDR3 consists of 13 residues. J gave up 4 bases and V 5 bases, and 4 bases lay outside the gene matches. CDR3 nucleotides: TGTGCCAGCAGTCCGACAGGGACCTATGGCTACACCTTC. This gives the protein CASSPTGTYGYTF.

The chain couples TRBV5-6 to TRBJ1-6; the D gene is possibly TRBD1 (5 bases). The germline V gene encodes CDR1 SGHDT and CDR2 YYEEEE. Deletions cut 0 bases from V and 0 bases from J, with 10 bases between. CDR3 length: 17 amino acids. For the CDR3, the DNA is TGTGCCAGCAGCTTGGACAGGAGGAGCTCCTATAATTCACCCCTCCACTTT. It specifies CASSLDRRSSYNSPLHF.

There are a few counts of this clone. J is TRBJ1-4 and V is TRBV3-1 (or the pseudogene TRBV3-2); D is possibly TRBD1 (5 bases). The CDR3 contains 15 residues. Per the germline V gene, CDR1 is LGHDT and CDR2 is YNNKEL (reference sequence). V was cut by 4 bases and J by 5 bases, with 14 bases left in between. The CDR3, as DNA: TGTGCCAGCAGCCGGGACGGACGTTCGAATGAAAAACTGTTTTTT. This translates into CASSRDGRSNEKLFF.

The CDR3 reads CASSAQTGGTEAFF. The DNA for the CDR3 is TGTGCCAGCAGCGCTCAGACAGGGGGGACTGAAGCTTTCTTT. The chain combines TRBV9 with TRBJ1-1; 9 bases are shared with TRBD1. The germline CDR1 and CDR2 sequences are SGDLS and YYNGEE. J was trimmed by 5 bases and V by 3 bases; bases with no gene match: 5. The CDR3 contains 14 residues.

The rearrangement links TRBV5-4 to TRBJ2-5; D is tentatively TRBD1 or TRBD2 (5 bases each). This CDR3 has 15 amino acids. Trimming took 4 bases from V and 4 from J, leaving 17 bases between them. The germline V gene encodes CDR1 SGHNT and CDR2 YYREEE (reference sequence). CDR3 region: CASSPLEGQGETQYF. CDR3 nucleotide sequence: TGTGCCAGCAGCCCGCTCGAGGGGCAGGGAGAGACCCAGTACTTC. Complete variable domain (other parts from reference TRBV5-4 and TRBJ2-5): ETGVTQSPTHLIKTRGQQVTLRCSSQSGHNTVSWYQQALGQGPQFIFQYYREEENGRGNFPPRFSGLQFPNYSSELNVNALELDDSALYLCASSPLEGQGETQYFGPGTRLLVL.

This clone is termed medium-sized. The J gene is TRBJ2-6, the V gene TRBV4-3; weak D call: TRBD2 (5 bases). V was clipped by 4 bases and J by 4 bases, with 17 bases between them. Germline loops: CDR1 LGHNA, CDR2 YSLEER. The CDR3 has 17 amino acids. This chain's CDR3 is CASSPGLSTLGANVLTF. The CDR3 region has the DNA TGCGCCAGCAGCCCTGGACTGTCTACTCTGGGGGCCAACGTCCTGACTTTC.

This clone was counted only a few times. V and J are TRBV19 and TRBJ1-1; D is unclear. CDR1 is LNHDA, CDR2 SQIVND, per germline (reference sequence). The CDR3 length is 15 residues. Trimming removed 5 bases at V and 3 bases at J, with 16 bases between. The chain's CDR3 is CASSPTSGIHTEAFF. CDR3 nucleotide sequence: TGTGCCAGTAGTCCTACTTCGGGGATCCACACTGAAGCTTTCTTT.

The chain joins TRBV7-3 to TRBJ2-5; the match to TRBD1 covers 11 bases. Trimming removed 3 bases from V and 5 bases from J; junction bases left unmatched: 2. Germline V CDR1 and CDR2: SGHTA, FQGTGA. The CDR3 length is 14 residues. CDR3 region: CASSLGQGVETQYF. The CDR3, as DNA: TGTGCCAGCAGCTTGGGACAGGGGGTTGAGACCCAGTACTTC.

This clone was counted only a few times. The V call is TRBV7-9, the J call TRBJ1-1; TRBD1 aligns across 7 bases. The CDR3 runs to 18 residues. Losses at the gene ends were 4 bases for V and 11 bases for J; bases not matched to a gene: 25. Per germline, CDR1 SEHNR and CDR2 FQNEAQ (reference sequence). CDR3 in amino acids: CASSSPRGRNPRSYWAFF. The CDR3 bases are TGTGCCAGCAGCTCCCCCAGGGGGAGAAATCCCAGGTCGTATTGGGCTTTCTTT.

For the CDR3, the DNA is TGCGCCAGCAGCTTGAAGGGGGAGCGGGGTCTCCATAATGAGCAGTTCTTC. Protein product: CASSLKGERGLHNEQFF. The chain couples TRBV5-1 to TRBJ2-1; D is perhaps TRBD2 (7 bases). V gave up 1 base and J gave up 7 bases, with 21 bases separating them. CDR3 length: 17 residues. Germline lookup yields CDR1 SGHRS and CDR2 YFSETQ.

This clone came up a few times. This sequence joins TRBV4-3 and TRBJ2-7, with D unclear. CDR1 LGHNA and CDR2 YSLEER come from the germline V gene. The CDR3 has 14 residues. V shed 0 bases and J shed 2 bases, with 8 bases lying between them. This CDR3 is CASSQDPKAYEQYF. The CDR3 nucleotides are TGCGCCAGCAGCCAAGATCCGAAAGCCTACGAGCAGTACTTC.

The genes are TRBV19 and TRBJ2-7; D might be TRBD1 (5 bases). Trimming cost V 1 base and J 0 bases, with 10 bases left between them. The CDR3 runs to 15 residues. Per the germline V gene, CDR1 is LNHDA and CDR2 is SQIVND (reference sequence). This CDR3 reads CASSIGGKSSYEQYF. The CDR3 region has the DNA TGTGCCAGTAGTATAGGGGGCAAGAGCTCCTACGAGCAGTACTTC.

The chain recombines TRBV7-2 with TRBJ1-3; unclear D gene. V lost 3 bases and J lost 4, with 7 bases in between. Per germline, CDR1 SGHTA and CDR2 FQGNSA. The CDR3 is 13 residues long. CDR3 coding DNA: TGTGCCAGCAGCTTTTTACAGGGAAACACCATATATTTT. Protein: CASSFLQGNTIYF.

This rearrangement joins TRBV30 to TRBJ2-3, with unresolved D. Germline CDR1 and CDR2: GTSNPN and SVGIG (reference sequence). This CDR3 spans 11 amino acids. The CDR3 spells CLGTSTDTQYF. Here the CDR3 DNA reads TGTTTAGGAACGAGCACAGATACGCAGTATTTT.

J is TRBJ2-3 and V is TRBV2, with 13 bases identical to TRBD2. CDR1 is SNHLY, CDR2 FYNNEI, per germline. The CDR3 is made up of 18 amino acids. The ends lost 0 bases at V and 6 bases at J; junction bases unmatched: 9. DNA for the CDR3: TGTGCCAGCAGTGAAGCAACTAGCGGGGGGGCCAGGCGGGATACGCAGTATTTT. It codes for CASSEATSGGARRDTQYF.

The chain couples TRBV29-1 to TRBJ2-3; weak D call: TRBD2 (6 bases). Germline CDR1 is SQVTM and CDR2 is ANQGSEA. CDR3 size: 15 residues. Trimming cost V 0 bases and J 1 base, with 11 bases left between them. The CDR3 DNA is TGCAGCGTTGAAGATCCGCGGGGCGGCACAGATACGCAGTATTTT. It is translated as CSVEDPRGGTDTQYF.

About this clone itself: The identical CDR3 is also encoded by other nucleotide sequences in the sample. V gene TRBV7-3 combines with J gene TRBJ2-3, with D unresolved. Per germline, CDR1 SGHTA and CDR2 FQGTGA. Between the trimmed V and J ends, which lost 2 bases and 0 bases, there was a span of 12 bases. This CDR3 has 16 amino acids. The CDR3 spells CASSLQPGTSTDTQYF. The CDR3 DNA sequence: TGTGCCAGCAGCTTACAACCCGGAACTAGCACAGATACGCAGTATTTT.

This clone appeared once. This chain connects TRBV27 to TRBJ1-5, with a weak D call TRBD1 (5 bases). V gave up 4 bases and J gave up 4 bases, with 14 bases separating them. CDR1 and CDR2 (germline): MNHEY, SMNVEV (reference sequence). The CDR3 runs to 15 residues. The CDR3 reads CASSSYSGRNQPQHF. As DNA, the CDR3 is TGTGCCAGCAGTTCCTACTCGGGGCGGAATCAGCCCCAGCATTTT.